The sequence of this T cell receptor (beta chain) was determined in a study of blood T cell repertoires in COVID-19. Background on the study: COVID-19 samples, acute and convalescent, were from the United States, Italy and Spain.

Germline V gives CDR1 SNHLY, CDR2 FYNNEI. The CDR3 totals 13 residues. Between the trimmed V and J ends, which lost 3 bases and 2 bases, there was a span of 7 bases. Authors' data handling: Amplification from reference gene primers served as the basis for estimated nucleated cell counts. Profiled with immunoSEQ multiplex PCR; TCRdb holds only in-frame clones, not every one. For V, J and clone size, that table is used; D and trimming come from the DNA. This table has 250,000 or so clones, less than 90% appearing once. Specimen: peripheral blood. This receptor was identified in a man aged 30 to 45 with active or convalescent COVID-19. The chain is built from TRBV2 and TRBJ2-5; D is ambiguous. As DNA, the CDR3 is TGTGCCAGCAGTGAGGGCAGACAAGAGACCCAGTACTTC. It codes for CASSEGRQETQYF.